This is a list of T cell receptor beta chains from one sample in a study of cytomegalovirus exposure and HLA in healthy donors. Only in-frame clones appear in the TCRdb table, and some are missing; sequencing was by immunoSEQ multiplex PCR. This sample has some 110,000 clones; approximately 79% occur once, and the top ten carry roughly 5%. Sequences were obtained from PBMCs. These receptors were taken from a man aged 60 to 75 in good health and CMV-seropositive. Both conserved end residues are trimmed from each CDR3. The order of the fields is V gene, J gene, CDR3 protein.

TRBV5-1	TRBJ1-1	ASSWQGRGTEAF
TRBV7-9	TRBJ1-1	SSSLGGTANTEAF
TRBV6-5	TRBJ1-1	ASSSQRGGTEAF
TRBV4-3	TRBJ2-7	ASSLGDPGTAYEQY
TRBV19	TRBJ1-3	ASSSRGNSGNTIY
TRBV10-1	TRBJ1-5	ASSDGVAQPQH
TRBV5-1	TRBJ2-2	ASSLEAANTGELF
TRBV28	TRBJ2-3	ASSLAFAGGSSDTQY
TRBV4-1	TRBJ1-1	ASSQANREGTEAF
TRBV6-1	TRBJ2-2	ASSEGLAGGKPGELF
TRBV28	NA	ASSFPLATSGGRMTYEQY
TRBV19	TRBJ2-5	ASNPTGAETQY
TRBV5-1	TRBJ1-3	ASSPDMSGNTIY
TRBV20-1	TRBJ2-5	LTGERETQY
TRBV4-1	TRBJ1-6	ASSQDSSPFESPLH
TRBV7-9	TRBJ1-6	ASSSQGDSPLH
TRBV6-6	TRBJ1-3	ASSPIFSGNTIY
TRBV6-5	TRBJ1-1	ASNAGIRTEAF
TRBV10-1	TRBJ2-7	ASSEAGGRAYEQY
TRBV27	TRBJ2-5	ASSTGTGGGSRTQY
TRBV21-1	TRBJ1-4	ASSKASPQGGTAEKLF
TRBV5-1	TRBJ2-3	ASSLEAVRQINTQY
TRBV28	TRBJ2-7	ASSLYPPGLGGLGSYEQY
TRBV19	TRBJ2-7	ASSMMGGCEQY
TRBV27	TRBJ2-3	AWNRGGPPDTQY
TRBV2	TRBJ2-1	ASSETPLGLGEQF
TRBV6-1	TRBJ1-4	ASSFGQGGEKLF
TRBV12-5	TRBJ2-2	ASGFDAGRSNTGELF
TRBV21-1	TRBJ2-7	ASSNLRDRNYEQY
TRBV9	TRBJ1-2	ASSFSGKDHGYT
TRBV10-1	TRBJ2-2	ASSAPGAGGELF
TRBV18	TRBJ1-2	ASSPGQGYGYT
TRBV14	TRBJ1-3	ASSQGRISGNTIY
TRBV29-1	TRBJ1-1	SVESQENTEAF
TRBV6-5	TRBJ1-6	ASSYADRDRPLH
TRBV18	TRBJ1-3	ASSPGPDVPTIY
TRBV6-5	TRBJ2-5	ASTPPGYQETQY
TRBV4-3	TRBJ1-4	ASSQRGEKLF
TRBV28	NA	ASSPAGGYEQY
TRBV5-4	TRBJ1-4	ASSEGQGVEKLF
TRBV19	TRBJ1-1	ASSIHAAQAEAF
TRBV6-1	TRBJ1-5	ASSVRGDQPQH
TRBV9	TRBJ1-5	ASSGRQDSNQPQH
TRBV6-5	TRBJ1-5	ASSYEGGDQPQH